Following are 15 T cell receptor beta chains from one sample sequenced in a study of identical twins. TCRdb independently ran MiXCR on the 5' RACE reads; one entry per CDR3 protein. The sample lists 700,000 or so distinct CDR3 sequences, approximately 21% occurring once. This sample was shared with a second study, whose subject was T cells expressing NK-cell markers.

Sequencing input: PBMCs. The receptor source for this set is a woman aged 18-35 years in good health.

This chain connects TRBV20-1 to TRBJ1-1, with TRBD1 as a possible D gene (5 bases). The CDR3 runs to 15 residues. The V and J ends lost 4 bases and 0 bases respectively, with 15 bases between them. Germline V lookup: CDR1 DFQATT, CDR2 SNEGSKA (reference sequence). CDR3 sequence: CSAISPGRMNTEAFF. The CDR3 DNA is TGCAGTGCTATTAGCCCGGGACGGATGAACACTGAAGCTTTCTTT.

The J gene is TRBJ1-2, the V gene TRBV29-1; D is ambiguous. CDR1 and CDR2 (germline): SQVTM, ANQGSEA. Trimming removed 1 base from V and 5 bases from J, with 5 bases in between. This CDR3 has 11 amino acids. The CDR3 here is CSVEVGYGYTF. The DNA of the CDR3 is TGCAGCGTTGAAGTGGGTTATGGCTACACCTTC.

V usage is TRBV6-1 and J usage is TRBJ2-1; weak D call: TRBD2 (6 bases). There are 15 residues in the CDR3. CDR1 MNHNS and CDR2 SASEGT come from the germline V gene. Trimming left V 5 bases short and J 7 bases short, with 18 bases between. The CDR3 nucleotides read TGTGCCAGCAGTCGCCCGGGGGACCGAAGAAATGAGCAGTTCTTC. It is translated as CASSRPGDRRNEQFF.

The chain is built from TRBV7-8 and TRBJ2-2, with a tentative D call TRBD2 (5 bases). The CDR3 runs 16 residues. CDR1 and CDR2 from the germline V gene are SGHVS and FQNEAQ. Trimming left V 5 bases short and J 0 bases short, with 13 bases between. The CDR3 spells CASSHSGTTNTGELFF. Written as DNA, the CDR3 is TGTGCCAGCAGCCACAGCGGAACCACGAACACCGGGGAGCTGTTTTTT. Complete variable domain (other parts from reference TRBV7-8 and TRBJ2-2): GAGVSQSPRYKVAKRGQDVALRCDPISGHVSLFWYQQALGQGPEFLTYFQNEAQLDKSGLPSDRFFAERPEGSVSTLKIQRTQQEDSAVYLCASSHSGTTNTGELFFGEGSRLTVL.

This clonotype has just a few counts. The J gene is TRBJ2-3, the V gene TRBV19, with 7 bases identical to TRBD2. V gave up 4 bases and J gave up 1 base; unmatched junction bases: 8. The germline V gene has CDR1 LNHDA and CDR2 SQIVND (reference sequence). This CDR3 region has 16 residues. CDR3 region: CASSRGGAGRTDTQYF. DNA of the CDR3: TGTGCCAGTAGTAGGGGGGGAGCGGGTCGCACAGATACGCAGTATTTT.

This clonotype has only a few counts. The V and J genes are TRBV4-3 and TRBJ1-5, with 8 positions matching TRBD1. Trimming removed 3 bases from V and 6 bases from J; junction bases left unmatched: 10. The V gene's germline CDR1 is LGHNA and CDR2 YSLEER. The CDR3 extends over 16 amino acids. CDR3 in amino acids: CASSQGLQGGSQPQHF. In DNA, the CDR3 is TGCGCCAGCAGCCAGGGCTTACAGGGGGGAAGTCAGCCCCAGCATTTT.

This clonotype occurred a few times. The J gene is TRBJ1-1, the V gene TRBV2; D unresolved. Germline-derived CDR1 and CDR2 are SNHLY and FYNNEI. The CDR3 has 12 residues. V lost 8 bases and J lost 7, with 14 bases in between. The DNA of the CDR3 is TGTGCCAGCCGGGCCGTTTTCCTTGAAGCTTTCTTT. Translated, it gives CASRAVFLEAFF.

This chain links TRBV20-1 with TRBJ2-3; 13 bases align to TRBD2. The CDR3 has 14 amino acids. Per the germline V gene, CDR1 is DFQATT and CDR2 is SNEGSKA (reference sequence). J lost 5 bases, V lost 5 bases, and 4 bases had no gene match. CDR3: CSAGLAGERDTQYF. DNA of the CDR3: TGCAGTGCTGGACTAGCGGGAGAGAGAGATACGCAGTATTTT.

This clonotype was detected only a few times. The chain employs TRBV29-1 and TRBJ2-7, with 9 bases fitting TRBD1. The CDR3 is made up of 15 amino acids. After removal of 5 bases from V and 5 bases from J, the junction contained 13 bases not matched to a gene. From germline, CDR1 is SQVTM and CDR2 ANQGSEA. The CDR3 sequence is CSVSADRGILNEQYF. CDR3 nucleotide sequence: TGCAGCGTTTCTGCCGACAGGGGGATTTTGAACGAGCAGTACTTC.

This clonotype was seen more than once but under ten times. The chain employs TRBV12-3 or TRBV12-4 and TRBJ2-7; D remains ambiguous. V lost 5 bases to trimming and J lost 5 bases, with 7 bases between them. This CDR3 is built from 11 residues. CDR3 residues: CASSRTHEQYF. The CDR3 DNA is TGTGCCAGCAGTCGCACTCACGAGCAGTACTTC.

This clonotype was seen a few times. The chain carries TRBV5-1 and TRBJ2-7; 14 positions agree with TRBD2. CDR3 size: 15 residues. Germline V CDR1 and CDR2: SGHRS, YFSETQ. V lost 3 bases, J lost 5 bases, and 4 bases stayed unmatched. In DNA form, the CDR3 reads TGCGCCAGCAGCTGGACTAGCGGGGGGAAGGACGAGCAGTACTTC. Protein sequence: CASSWTSGGKDEQYF.

This clonotype was observed many times. The chain is built from TRBV20-1 and TRBJ2-1; D remains unclear. The CDR3 runs 11 residues. Germline-derived CDR1 and CDR2 are DFQATT and SNEGSKA (reference sequence). Trimming cost V 1 base and J 5 bases, with 3 bases left between them. CDR3 sequence reads: CSARADNEQFF. For the CDR3, the DNA is TGCAGTGCTAGAGCGGACAATGAGCAGTTCTTC.

This clonotype was detected a few times. This rearrangement joins TRBV29-1 to TRBJ1-1, with D unclear. The CDR3 loop spans 13 amino acids. Germline CDR1 reads SQVTM; CDR2 reads ANQGSEA. CDR3 region: CSALSLGSTEAFF. The DNA of the CDR3 is TGCAGTGCCCTTTCCCTCGGGAGCACTGAAGCTTTCTTT.

The chain recombines TRBV7-9 with TRBJ2-7, with 7 bases that match TRBD1. V trimming: 5 bases; J trimming: 7 bases; junction bases outside the gene matches: 5. The CDR3 covers 12 residues. Germline V gene sequence: CDR1 SEHNR, CDR2 FQNEAQ (reference sequence). The CDR3 region is CASSPTGWEQYF. CDR3 DNA sequence: TGTGCCAGCAGCCCGACAGGGTGGGAGCAGTACTTC.

Written as DNA, the CDR3 is TGTGCCAGCAGTCGAAGGGTCGGATTAGATACGCAGTATTTT. This translates into CASSRRVGLDTQYF. The gene calls are TRBV27 and TRBJ2-3; no clear D. Germline V gives CDR1 MNHEY, CDR2 SMNVEV (reference sequence). Deletions cut 5 bases from V and 5 bases from J, with 14 bases between. The CDR3 has 14 residues.